These 6 T cell receptor beta chains were all obtained from the same sample, sequenced in a study of shared T cell receptors in the human thymus. Sequencing was performed with immunoSEQ multiplex PCR; in TCRdb, only in-frame clones are kept and a portion is missing. The sample shows approximately 760,000 clones, 70% to 90% of them seen only once. The sample was also reused in another study, on human thymus T cells.

Input material: thymocytes. These receptors originate from a girl less than two years old with a congenital heart defect.

CDR3 protein: CANIKGLTGANVLTF. CDR3 DNA: TGTGCCAACATCAAAGGACTGACTGGGGCCAACGTCCTGACTTTC. The rearrangement joins TRBV7-4 to TRBJ2-6, with a tentative D call TRBD2 (5 bases). The CDR3 spans 15 residues. V gave up 10 bases and J gave up 2 bases, with 15 bases separating them. Germline CDR1 and CDR2: SGHVT and SQSDAQ.

The V gene is TRBV4-1, the J gene TRBJ2-2; weak D call: TRBD1 (5 bases). V was trimmed by 1 base and J by 4 bases, leaving 16 bases between them. Germline V gene data show CDR1 as MGHRA and CDR2 as YSYEKL. The CDR3 loop spans 17 amino acids. The DNA for the CDR3 is TGCGCCAGCAGCCAAGGTGTGGTCAGGGTGGGCACCGGGGAGCTGTTTTTT. Its protein is CASSQGVVRVGTGELFF.

V usage is TRBV7-2 and J usage is TRBJ2-5; the D gene is possibly TRBD1 (6 bases). The germline gives CDR1 SGHTA, CDR2 FQGNSA. V was cut by 2 bases and J by 5 bases, with 15 bases left in between. CDR3 length equals 15 residues. Here the CDR3 reads CASSLSGARKETQYF. CDR3 DNA sequence: TGTGCCAGCAGCTTATCAGGGGCGCGCAAGGAGACCCAGTACTTC. Looking up the rest from reference TRBV7-2 and TRBJ2-5 gives the full variable domain: GAGVSQSPSNKVTEKGKDVELRCDPISGHTALYWYRQSLGQGLEFLIYFQGNSAPDKSGLPSDRFSAERTGGSVSTLTIQRTQQEDSAVYLCASSLSGARKETQYFGPGTRLLVL.

The chain carries TRBV5-1 and TRBJ2-3, with TRBD1 identical over 8 bases. V was clipped by 3 bases and J by 6 bases; unmatched bases: 6. In germline, CDR1 is SGHRS, CDR2 YFSETQ. This CDR3 is built from 14 residues. CDR3 protein: CASSSQGVGDTQYF. In DNA, the CDR3 is TGCGCCAGCAGCTCACAGGGGGTGGGGGATACGCAGTATTTT.

V usage is TRBV6-1 and J usage is TRBJ1-6, with TRBD1 identical over 7 bases. The CDR3 is made up of 15 amino acids. Trimming took 3 bases from V and 8 from J; bases not matched to a gene: 7. Germline assignment: CDR1 MNHNS and CDR2 SASEGT. CDR3 nucleotide sequence: TGTGCCAGCAGTGACATGGGACAGATGGATTCACCCCTCCACTTT. Translation: CASSDMGQMDSPLHF.

This clone was counted between two and nine times. This chain connects TRBV7-8 to TRBJ1-3; TRBD1 is a possible D gene (6 bases). CDR3 length: 16 residues. Germline V CDR1 and CDR2: SGHVS, FQNEAQ. Trimming took 1 base from V and 0 from J, leaving 10 bases between them. The CDR3 DNA is TGTGCCAGCAGCTTAGGGGGAGGGGGCTCTGGAAACACCATATATTTT. Amino acids: CASSLGGGGSGNTIYF.